These T cell receptor beta chains were read from a single sample in a study of cytomegalovirus exposure and HLA in healthy donors. The protocol was immunoSEQ multiplex PCR, while the TCRdb copy is restricted to in-frame clones and leaves out a portion. In the table there are around 150,000 clones, 60% to 85% of which are singletons. Material for sequencing was PBMCs. The receptors shown here come from a woman aged 25 to 39 in good health and CMV-seronegative. CDR3s include the opening cysteine and the closing phenylalanine or tryptophan. The D gene is left open where the match is weak. Not every row has a clone size; where given, it reads once, few, many or a size class.

V gene	D gene	clone size	J gene	CDR3 protein	CDR3 DNA
TRBV6-5	-	-	TRBJ1-1	CASSASAGPRTEAFF	TGTGCCAGCAGTGCATCGGCGGGCCCCAGGACTGAAGCTTTCTTT
TRBV6-6	TRBD1	-	TRBJ1-6	CASLIGQGSSPLHF	TGTGCCAGCCTAATTGGACAGGGTAGTTCACCCCTCCACTTT
TRBV5-1	TRBD2	-	TRBJ2-7	CASSGVAGEYEQYF	TGCGCCAGCAGCGGAGTAGCGGGGGAATACGAGCAGTACTTC
TRBV10-3	TRBD2	-	TRBJ2-3	CAISEKGGGAWTDTQYF	TGTGCCATCAGTGAAAAGGGCGGGGGGGCCTGGACAGATACGCAGTATTTT
TRBV5-1	TRBD1	-	TRBJ1-6	CASSLDGQAHSSPLHF	TGCGCCAGCAGCTTGGATGGACAGGCACATAGTTCACCCCTCCACTTT
TRBV30	TRBD2	-	TRBJ2-1	CAWSWTSLPEQFF	TGTGCCTGGAGCTGGACTAGTCTTCCTGAGCAGTTCTTC
TRBV7-2	-	-	TRBJ2-7	CASGRGYEQYF	TGTGCTTCGGGCAGAGGGTACGAGCAGTACTTC
TRBV15	TRBD1	-	TRBJ1-4	CATSRTDRGHEKLFF	TGTGCCACCAGCAGAACGGACAGGGGGCATGAAAAACTGTTTTTT
TRBV9	TRBD1	-	TRBJ1-2	CASSVNSAGGLYGYTF	TGTGCCAGCAGCGTAAATTCGGCAGGGGGCTTGTATGGCTACACCTTC
TRBV28	-	-	TRBJ1-2	CASGQLYGYTF	TGTGCCAGCGGACAGTTATATGGCTACACCTTC
TRBV28	-	-	TRBJ2-5	CASSLQRTSPQETQYF	TGTGCCAGCAGTTTACAGCGCACAAGCCCACAAGAGACCCAGTACTTC
TRBV2	-	few	TRBJ2-7	CASKVGSSYEQYF	TGTGCCAGCAAAGTAGGGAGCTCCTACGAGCAGTACTTC
TRBV6-5	-	-	TRBJ2-5	CASSPEETQYF	TGTGCCAGCAGTCCCGAAGAGACCCAGTACTTC
TRBV28	-	few	TRBJ2-1	CASSLTGTHNEQFF	TGTGCCAGCAGTTTAACAGGGACACACAATGAGCAGTTCTTC
TRBV18	TRBD2	-	TRBJ2-5	CASSPGLAGGPLQETQYF	TGTGCCAGCTCACCAGGGCTAGCGGGGGGCCCCCTCCAAGAGACCCAGTACTTC
TRBV6-1	-	-	TRBJ1-2	CASSEGTEAWGYTF	TGTGCCAGCAGTGAAGGAACCGAGGCGTGGGGCTACACCTTC
TRBV25-1	-	-	TRBJ2-2	CASSPLSGDTGELFF	TGTGCCAGCAGTCCGCTTTCGGGGGACACCGGGGAGCTGTTTTTT
TRBV4-1	-	-	TRBJ2-7	CASSRDQGTFYEQYF	TGCGCCAGCAGCCGAGACCAGGGAACGTTCTACGAGCAGTACTTC
TRBV9	-	-	TRBJ1-1	CASSKLGVNTEAFF	TGTGCCAGCAGCAAATTAGGGGTGAACACTGAAGCTTTCTTT
TRBV5-1	TRBD2	-	TRBJ2-3	CASSGPGTSGVSDTQYF	TGCGCCAGCAGCGGTCCCGGGACTAGCGGGGTTTCAGATACGCAGTATTTT
TRBV11-2	-	once	TRBJ1-4	CASRRGGITNEKLFF	TGTGCCAGCCGGAGAGGGGGAATCACTAATGAAAAACTGTTTTTT
TRBV6-5	TRBD1	-	TRBJ1-1	CASSPRQGGTEAFF	TGTGCCAGCAGCCCCCGACAGGGGGGAACTGAAGCTTTCTTT
TRBV2	-	few	TRBJ1-2	CASILTTTNYGYTF	TGTGCCAGCATTCTTACGACAACTAACTATGGCTACACCTTC
TRBV7-8	-	-	TRBJ2-3	CASSPLGVATTDTQYF	TGTGCCAGCAGCCCCCTCGGGGTAGCCACCACAGATACGCAGTATTTT
TRBV5-1	TRBD1	-	TRBJ1-4	CASNTGDNEKLFF	TGCGCCAGCAACACAGGGGATAATGAAAAACTGTTTTTT
TRBV2	-	-	TRBJ1-1	CASSYFRTEENTEAFF	TGTGCCAGCAGTTACTTTCGGACAGAGGAAAATACTGAAGCTTTCTTT
TRBV30	TRBD1	-	TRBJ2-3	CAWSRKTGADTQYF	TGTGCCTGGAGTCGAAAGACAGGGGCAGATACGCAGTATTTT
TRBV15	-	-	TRBJ1-5	CATSRELERYDQPQHF	TGTGCCACCAGCAGAGAATTGGAGAGATATGATCAGCCCCAGCATTTT
TRBV28	TRBD2	-	TRBJ2-7	CASTPSGGGVSYEQYF	TGTGCCAGCACCCCTTCGGGCGGGGGGGTCTCCTACGAGCAGTACTTC
TRBV20-1	-	once	TRBJ1-1	CSPYMNTEAFF	TGCAGCCCATACATGAACACTGAAGCTTTCTTT
TRBV28	TRBD1	-	TRBJ2-3	CASSQGASTDTQYF	TGTGCCAGCAGTCAGGGGGCTAGCACAGATACGCAGTATTTT
TRBV5-6	TRBD1	-	TRBJ1-1	CASSPRDRVPEAFF	TGTGCCAGCAGCCCCCGGGACAGGGTCCCTGAAGCTTTCTTT
TRBV5-1	TRBD1	-	TRBJ2-2	CASSLMGTGSTGELFF	TGCGCCAGCAGCTTGATGGGGACAGGATCGACCGGGGAGCTGTTTTTT
TRBV2	TRBD2	-	TRBJ2-1	CASSGPAPGTSGGHEQFF	TGTGCCAGCAGTGGGCCAGCGCCCGGGACTAGCGGGGGCCATGAGCAGTTCTTC
TRBV4-1	-	-	TRBJ1-1	CASSQEGAGVGDTEAFF	TGCGCCAGCAGCCAAGAAGGGGCGGGAGTGGGCGACACTGAAGCTTTCTTT
TRBV11-2	TRBD1	-	TRBJ1-2	CASSRRDSNYGYTF	TGTGCCAGCAGCCGCCGGGACAGCAACTATGGCTACACCTTC
TRBV2	TRBD1	once	TRBJ2-2	CASRDRVNTGELFF	TGTGCCAGCAGGGACAGGGTAAACACCGGGGAGCTGTTTTTT
TRBV2	TRBD1	-	TRBJ1-2	CASSEGVWGTGDLYGYTF	TGTGCCAGCAGTGAAGGGGTTTGGGGGACAGGGGACCTCTATGGCTACACCTTC
TRBV9	-	-	TRBJ1-3	CASTPDWAASGNTIYF	TGTGCCAGCACCCCCGATTGGGCCGCTTCAGGAAACACCATATATTTT
TRBV2	TRBD2	once	TRBJ2-5	CASSAWGAAGGNQETQYF	TGTGCCAGCAGCGCCTGGGGGGCTGCGGGGGGGAACCAAGAGACCCAGTACTTC
TRBV23-1	-	-	TRBJ2-7	CASSHLSSGTTAYEQYF	TGCGCCAGCAGTCACTTATCATCCGGGACAACAGCCTACGAGCAGTACTTC
TRBV27	-	once	TRBJ1-2	CASSLSGGNRLGYGYTF	TGTGCCAGCAGTTTAAGCGGAGGGAACCGCCTCGGCTATGGCTACACCTTC
TRBV14	-	-	TRBJ2-1	CASSHPTNNEQFF	TGTGCCAGCAGCCATCCAACAAACAATGAGCAGTTCTTC
TRBV7-6	TRBD1	-	TRBJ1-6	CASSFDRGNSPLHF	TGTGCCAGCAGCTTCGACAGGGGAAATTCACCCCTCCACTTT
TRBV7-9	TRBD1	-	TRBJ2-6	CASSLDQGAGANVLTF	TGTGCCAGCAGCTTAGATCAGGGGGCTGGGGCCAACGTCCTGACTTTC
TRBV6-1	-	-	TRBJ1-5	CASSGRGSNQPQHF	TGTGCCAGCAGTGGCAGGGGTAGCAATCAGCCCCAGCATTTT